These 28 T cell receptor beta chains share one sample of origin, sequenced in a study of blood T cell repertoires in COVID-19. The protocol was immunoSEQ multiplex PCR, while the TCRdb copy is restricted to in-frame clones and leaves out a portion. Found here are 150,000 to 200,000 clones, about 85% of them singletons; the top ten hold under 25%. Sample: peripheral blood. Every receptor here comes from a man aged 55 to 70 with active or convalescent COVID-19.

The rearrangement joins TRBV28 to TRBJ1-6; D not certain. V lost 4 bases and J 10 bases, leaving 14 bases between the germline ends. The CDR3 runs to 14 residues. Germline CDR1 and CDR2: MDHEN and SYDVKM. This CDR3 reads CASSSDLGLSPLHF. CDR3 DNA: TGTGCCAGCAGTTCCGATCTCGGACTCTCACCCCTCCACTTT.

The chain carries TRBV24-1 and TRBJ2-1; TRBD1 matches at 9 bases. CDR1 is KGHDR, CDR2 SFDVKD, per germline. CDR3 size: 17 residues. After removal of 5 bases from V and 8 bases from J, the junction contained 15 bases not matched to a gene. CDR3 sequence (DNA): TGTGCCACCAGTGTTTATCCCCCCGACAGGGGGTCGTATGAGCAGTTCTTC. Translating gives CATSVYPPDRGSYEQFF.

The chain couples TRBV27 to TRBJ1-6; no clear D gene. Trimming shortened V by 4 bases and J by 7 bases, and 11 bases separated the two germline ends. The length of the CDR3 is 14 residues. Germline values: CDR1 MNHEY, CDR2 SMNVEV (reference sequence). DNA of the CDR3: TGTGCCAGCAGTTCCCCGGGATGGAATTCACCCCTCCACTTT. Its translation is CASSSPGWNSPLHF.

The CDR3 spells CASSSRLATTRNEQFF. CDR3 sequence (DNA): TGTGCCAGCAGCTCCCGACTAGCCACTACGAGGAATGAGCAGTTCTTC. The J gene is TRBJ2-1, the V gene TRBV7-2, with 7 bases matching TRBD2. The CDR3 runs to 16 residues. Germline lookup yields CDR1 SGHTA and CDR2 FQGNSA. Losses at the gene ends were 4 bases for V and 7 bases for J; bases not matched to a gene: 13.

The sample holds a few counts of this clone. The rearrangement uses TRBV4-1 and TRBJ1-3, with TRBD1 identical over 10 bases. V lost 3 bases to trimming and J lost 7 bases; unmatched junction nucleotides: 6. The CDR3 sequence is 15 residues long. Per the germline V gene, CDR1 is MGHRA and CDR2 is YSYEKL. In DNA, the CDR3 is TGCGCCAGCAGCCACCTCCGGGACAGGGGTAACACCATATATTTT. Protein product: CASSHLRDRGNTIYF.

The chain uses TRBV5-8 and TRBJ1-1; D is unresolved. The length of the CDR3 is 13 residues. Germline V lookup: CDR1 SGHTS, CDR2 YDEGEE. The ends were cut back, 4 bases at V and 10 bases at J, with 17 bases in the middle. The CDR3 spells CASSPGVAAVAFF. The CDR3 DNA sequence: TGTGCCAGCAGCCCTGGTGTAGCAGCGGTAGCTTTCTTT.

The chain has TRBV7-2 and TRBJ1-3; D unresolved. The CDR3 loop spans 17 amino acids. Trimming removed 3 bases from V and 0 bases from J, with 15 bases in between. Germline V gene lookup returns CDR1 SGHTA and CDR2 FQGNSA. The CDR3 DNA sequence: TGTGCCAGCAGCTTTGCCGGTACGGTTAACTCTGGAAACACCATATATTTT. As protein: CASSFAGTVNSGNTIYF.

The chain employs TRBV11-3 and TRBJ2-1; D may be TRBD2 (6 bases). CDR1 is SGHNT and CDR2 is YENEEA in the germline V gene. This CDR3 region has 17 residues. V was shortened by 5 bases and J by 5 bases, with 22 bases between the two germline ends. This CDR3 reads CASSLSSGGWGDNEQFF. In nucleotides, the CDR3 is TGTGCCAGCAGCCTGAGTAGCGGTGGCTGGGGAGACAATGAGCAGTTCTTC.

The chain employs TRBV24-1 and TRBJ2-5; 7 bases agree with TRBD1. Germline-derived CDR1 and CDR2 are KGHDR and SFDVKD. V shed 3 bases and J 4 bases; nucleotides not matched to a gene: 7. The CDR3 is made up of 15 amino acids. Written as DNA, the CDR3 is TGTGCCACCAGTGATCCCGGGACAGAGGGAGAGACCCAGTACTTC. It encodes CATSDPGTEGETQYF.

A single count supports this clone. The gene calls are TRBV14 and TRBJ1-1; TRBD1 is a possible D gene (5 bases). Germline assignment: CDR1 SGHDN and CDR2 FVKESK. This CDR3 has 16 amino acids. Trimming cost V 1 base and J 11 bases, with 23 bases left between them. The CDR3 nucleotides read TGTGCCAGCAGCCAAGGACGCTCACCGGGCCGTGGGGCCGCTTTCTTT. Translated: CASSQGRSPGRGAAFF. Filled out from reference TRBV14 and TRBJ1-1, the complete variable domain reads EAGVTQFPSHSVIEKGQTVTLRCDPISGHDNLYWYRRVMGKEIKFLLHFVKESKQDESGMPNNRFLAERTGGTYSTLKVQPAELEDSGVYFCASSQGRSPGRGAAFFGQGTRLTVV.

The V and J genes are TRBV14 and TRBJ2-7; the D is unclear. Germline CDR1 SGHDN, CDR2 FVKESK. The CDR3 extends over 12 amino acids. The germline V and J ends were trimmed by 4 bases and 0 bases, with 4 bases remaining between them. The CDR3 nucleotides read TGTGCCAGCAGCCTTAGCTCCTACGAGCAGTACTTC. Protein product: CASSLSSYEQYF.

The gene calls are TRBV5-1 and TRBJ1-5, with 9 nucleotides matching TRBD1. CDR3 length: 14 amino acids. The V gene's germline CDR1 is SGHRS and CDR2 YFSETQ. V lost 4 bases, J lost 5 bases, and 4 bases stayed unmatched. The CDR3: CASSPRQGDQPQHF. The DNA of the CDR3 is TGCGCCAGCAGCCCTCGACAGGGGGATCAGCCCCAGCATTTT.

The chain carries TRBV12-3 or TRBV12-4 and TRBJ2-7; D gene unclear. This CDR3 spans 11 amino acids. Trimming removed 3 bases from V and 5 bases from J, with 5 bases in between. DNA of the CDR3: TGTGCCAGCAGTTTCAGCGACGAGCAGTACTTC. This sequence encodes CASSFSDEQYF.

The CDR3 region is CASSLPGASNYGYTF. CDR3 nucleotides: TGTGCCAGCAGCTTACCAGGGGCTTCTAACTATGGCTACACCTTC. The chain joins TRBV5-4 to TRBJ1-2; TRBD1 is a possible D gene (6 bases). Trimming shortened V by 2 bases and J by 0 bases, and 11 bases separated the two germline ends. The germline V gene has CDR1 SGHNT and CDR2 YYREEE (reference sequence). CDR3 size: 15 residues.

This clone was seen just once. The chain couples TRBV5-1 to TRBJ1-1; TRBD1 is a possible D gene (6 bases). This CDR3 has 17 residues. Trimming shortened V by 0 bases and J by 1 base, and 16 bases separated the two germline ends. Per the germline V gene, CDR1 is SGHRS and CDR2 is YFSETQ. CDR3 sequence (DNA): TGCGCCAGCAGCTTGGTTTCGGAGGCGGGGGCGAACACTGAAGCTTTCTTT. It is translated as CASSLVSEAGANTEAFF.

A remark on this clone: Compared with germline, one end of the junction differs, possibly owing to a read error. The chain's CDR3 is CASSLRGSTVF. The CDR3 coding sequence is TGTGCCAGCAGTTTACGGGGGTCGACGGTCTTC. The chain employs TRBV12-3 or TRBV12-4 and TRBJ2-1, with D maybe TRBD2 (6 bases). The CDR3 is made up of 11 amino acids.

This clone appeared a single time. This sequence joins TRBV3-1 (or the pseudogene TRBV3-2) and TRBJ2-5; D unresolved. Trimming cost V 3 bases and J 4 bases, with 6 bases left between them. In germline, CDR1 is LGHDT, CDR2 YNNKEL (reference sequence). The CDR3 has 12 amino acids. Here the CDR3 DNA reads TGTGCCAGCAGCCATGCGGTAGAGACCCAGTACTTC. As protein: CASSHAVETQYF.

This chain uses TRBV12-3 or TRBV12-4 with TRBJ2-3; no reliable D call. This CDR3 spans 13 amino acids. V gave up 6 bases and J gave up 3 bases, with 10 bases separating them. The CDR3 loop is CASRLISTDTQYF. The CDR3 nucleotides are TGTGCCAGCAGGTTGATTAGTACAGATACGCAGTATTTT.

The V call is TRBV6-6, the J call TRBJ2-1, with D perhaps TRBD2 (7 bases). CDR1 and CDR2 from the germline V gene are MNHNY and SVGAGI (reference sequence). This CDR3 has 16 amino acids. V lost 8 bases to trimming and J lost 5 bases, with 22 bases between them. DNA of the CDR3: TGTGCCAGCCGGCCGGTCGGGGGGCTTAAGAACAATGAGCAGTTCTTC. This sequence encodes CASRPVGGLKNNEQFF.

The chain links TRBV6-5 to TRBJ2-2; 8 positions agree with TRBD1. Trimming took 6 bases from V and 0 from J; bases not matched to a gene: 3. Germline V gene data show CDR1 as MNHEY and CDR2 as SVGAGI. The CDR3 is made up of 15 amino acids. This CDR3 reads CASSPGQANTGELFF. The DNA of the CDR3 is TGTGCCAGCAGCCCGGGACAGGCGAACACCGGGGAGCTGTTTTTT.

The chain recombines TRBV7-6 with TRBJ1-3; no firm D call. The CDR3 consists of 16 residues. Germline V gives CDR1 SGHVS, CDR2 FNYEAQ. Trimming removed 5 bases from V and 0 bases from J, with 14 bases in between. The CDR3 loop is CASSPTGGSSGNTIYF. In DNA form, the CDR3 reads TGTGCCAGCAGCCCTACCGGAGGGTCCTCTGGAAACACCATATATTTT. The full variable domain, completed using reference TRBV7-6 and TRBJ1-3, is GAGVSQSPRYKVTKRGQDVALRCDPISGHVSLYWYRQALGQGPEFLTYFNYEAQQDKSGLPNDRFSAERPEGSISTLTIQRTEQRDSAMYRCASSPTGGSSGNTIYFGEGSWLTVV.

The gene calls are TRBV5-1 and TRBJ1-6, with 12 bases aligning to TRBD1. The CDR3 has 16 amino acids. Germline CDR1 is SGHRS and CDR2 is YFSETQ. V was pared by 4 bases and J by 6 bases, with 5 bases of the junction left unmatched. This CDR3 reads CASSGGQGAVNSPLHF. CDR3 DNA: TGCGCCAGCAGCGGGGGACAGGGGGCGGTTAATTCACCCCTCCACTTT.

This clone has only one observation. This chain connects TRBV14 to TRBJ2-5, with D possibly TRBD1 on 5 matching bases. Trimming took off 4 bases at V and 0 bases at J, with 6 bases between the two ends. The CDR3 is made up of 13 amino acids. The V gene's germline CDR1 is SGHDN and CDR2 FVKESK. Written as DNA, the CDR3 is TGTGCCAGCAGCCGACAGCACCAAGAGACCCAGTACTTC. Residues: CASSRQHQETQYF.

The V gene is TRBV14, the J gene TRBJ2-5; 7 bases agree with TRBD2. Looked up from germline, CDR1 is SGHDN and CDR2 is FVKESK. J lost 5 bases, V lost 4 bases, and 10 bases had no gene match. The CDR3 is 15 amino acids. CDR3 in amino acids: CASSRGRGPGETQYF. The CDR3 DNA reads as TGTGCCAGCAGCCGAGGGAGGGGTCCAGGGGAGACCCAGTACTTC.

The chain couples TRBV5-1 to TRBJ1-6, with D possibly TRBD1 on 5 matching bases. Deletions cut 4 bases from V and 8 bases from J, with 19 bases between. Germline assignment: CDR1 SGHRS and CDR2 YFSETQ. This CDR3 has 16 residues. The CDR3 DNA reads TGCGCCAGCAGCCATACAGGTCACGCTGGGGATTCACCCCTCCACTTT. Translating it yields CASSHTGHAGDSPLHF. The full variable domain, its missing parts supplied by reference TRBV5-1 and TRBJ1-6, is KAGVTQTPRYLIKTRGQQVTLSCSPISGHRSVSWYQQTPGQGLQFLFEYFSETQRNKGNFPGRFSGRQFSNSRSEMNVSTLELGDSALYLCASSHTGHAGDSPLHFGNGTRLTVT.

The CDR3, as DNA: TGTGCCAGTAGCCGGTTTAGCGGGGGGGCCGGAAATGAGCAGTTCTTC. The encoded protein is CASSRFSGGAGNEQFF. This sequence joins TRBV19 and TRBJ2-1, with 11 nucleotides matching TRBD2. The V gene's germline CDR1 is LNHDA and CDR2 SQIVND (reference sequence). V lost 6 bases and J lost 7; bases outside the gene matches: 11. CDR3 length: 16 residues.

The CDR3 DNA is TGTGCCAGCAGGAGCTCCTACAATGAGCAGTTCTTC. This sequence encodes CASRSSYNEQFF. The chain uses TRBV5-4 and TRBJ2-1; D not certain. Trimming took off 5 bases at V and 0 bases at J, with 3 bases between the two ends. Looked up from germline, CDR1 is SGHNT and CDR2 is YYREEE (reference sequence). The CDR3 spans 12 residues.

There are a few counts of this clone. This chain uses TRBV5-1 with TRBJ2-3; 7 bases fit TRBD1. Germline-derived CDR1 and CDR2 are SGHRS and YFSETQ. The J segment lost 6 bases and the V segment lost 4 bases, leaving 8 bases of the junction unmatched. The CDR3 length is 14 residues. The CDR3 here is CASSPGQVRDTQYF. The CDR3 nucleotides are TGCGCCAGCAGCCCAGGACAGGTCCGGGATACGCAGTATTTT.